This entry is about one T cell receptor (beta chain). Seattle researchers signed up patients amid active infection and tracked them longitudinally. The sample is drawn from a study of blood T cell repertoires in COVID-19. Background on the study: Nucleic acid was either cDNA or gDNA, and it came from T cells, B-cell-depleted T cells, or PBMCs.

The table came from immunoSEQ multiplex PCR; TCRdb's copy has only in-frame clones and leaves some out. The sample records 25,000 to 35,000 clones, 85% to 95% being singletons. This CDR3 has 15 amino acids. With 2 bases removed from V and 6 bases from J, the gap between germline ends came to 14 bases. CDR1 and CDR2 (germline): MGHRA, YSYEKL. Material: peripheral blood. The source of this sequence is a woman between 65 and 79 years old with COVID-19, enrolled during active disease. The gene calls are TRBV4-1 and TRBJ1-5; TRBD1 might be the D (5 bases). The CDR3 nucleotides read TGCGCCAGCAGCCAATGGTGGGGGGGATTTCAGCCCCAGCATTTT. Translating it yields CASSQWWGGFQPQHF.